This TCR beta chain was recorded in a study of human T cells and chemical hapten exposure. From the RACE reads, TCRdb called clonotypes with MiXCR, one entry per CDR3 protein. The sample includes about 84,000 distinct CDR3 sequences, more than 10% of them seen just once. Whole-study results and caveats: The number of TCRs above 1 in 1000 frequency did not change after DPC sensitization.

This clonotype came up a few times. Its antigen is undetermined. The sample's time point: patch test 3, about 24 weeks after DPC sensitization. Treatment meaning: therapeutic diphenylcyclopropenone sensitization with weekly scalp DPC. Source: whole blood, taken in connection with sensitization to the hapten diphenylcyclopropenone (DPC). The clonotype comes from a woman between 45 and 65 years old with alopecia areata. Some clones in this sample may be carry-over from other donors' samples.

CDR3 amino acids: CAWSILANYNEQFF. DNA for the CDR3: TGTGCCTGGAGTATACTAGCGAACTACAATGAGCAGTTCTTC. The chain employs TRBV30 and TRBJ2-1; the match to TRBD2 covers 7 bases. Germline-derived CDR1 and CDR2 are GTSNPN and SVGIG (reference sequence). After removal of 2 bases from V and 3 bases from J, the junction contained 4 bases not matched to a gene. CDR3 length: 14 residues.